A selection of T cell receptor beta chains follows, all from one sample in a study of T-cell memory formation after mild COVID-19. One entry per CDR3 protein, called by TCRdb with MiXCR from the 5' RACE reads. Of about 560,000 distinct CDR3 sequences listed, about a fifth are singletons. Material: PBMCs or a T cell subset sorted from them (not recorded which). These receptors were obtained from an adult woman who had mild COVID-19 (a few samples of this study predate the infection). Cell type and time point are not known. The conserved cysteine and the conserved F or W are not part of the CDR3 here. Fields, in order: V gene, CDR3 protein.

TRBV7-6	ASSLTTGGAETQY
TRBV20-1	SARGASGMMTQY
TRBV12-3/TRBV12-4	ASRPPSGGRPQH
TRBV10-3	AISEQGRTEAF
TRBV7-9	ASSLEEIADTDTQY
TRBV6-5	ASSYHRAYEQY
TRBV11-2	ASSLVPLRSYNEQF
TRBV4-1	ASSQDLQYNEQF
TRBV5-1	ASSLTPGGAGNQPQH
TRBV19	ASSRDGRGMNTEAF
TRBV29-1	SVARTGGKTDTQY
TRBV6-5	ASRYGGRGTYEQY
TRBV15	ATSSGAEQF
TRBV6-5	ASSRLNREAF
TRBV7-6	ASSLEMGGSSTDTQY
TRBV12-5	ASGPTSGTYYNEQF
TRBV15	ATNRQRGRGAQY
TRBV11-3	ASSWSGRTSGIYNEQF
TRBV5-1	ASSLGGAGAYEQF
TRBV20-1	SASRQGANTEAF
TRBV24-1	ATSDSREGGEPQH
TRBV20-1	SATGGQGATYEQY
TRBV29-1	SVEGGTGWNEQY
TRBV15	ATSREAVASYNEQF
TRBV11-2	ASSFGAGGRQETQY
TRBV12-3/TRBV12-4	ASSLKGQSFYGYT
TRBV6-6	ASSYPRAQNTEAF
TRBV24-1	ATSDLGGRALNEQF
TRBV12-3/TRBV12-4	ASSLGLREKLF
TRBV7-6	ASTSTSLSTDTQY
TRBV6-2/TRBV6-3	ASSGFGGELF
TRBV24-1	AISPGNNEQF
TRBV5-6	ASSFPGKAEAF
TRBV18	ASSRVQQGTYEQY
TRBV20-1	SAQAGSTEAF